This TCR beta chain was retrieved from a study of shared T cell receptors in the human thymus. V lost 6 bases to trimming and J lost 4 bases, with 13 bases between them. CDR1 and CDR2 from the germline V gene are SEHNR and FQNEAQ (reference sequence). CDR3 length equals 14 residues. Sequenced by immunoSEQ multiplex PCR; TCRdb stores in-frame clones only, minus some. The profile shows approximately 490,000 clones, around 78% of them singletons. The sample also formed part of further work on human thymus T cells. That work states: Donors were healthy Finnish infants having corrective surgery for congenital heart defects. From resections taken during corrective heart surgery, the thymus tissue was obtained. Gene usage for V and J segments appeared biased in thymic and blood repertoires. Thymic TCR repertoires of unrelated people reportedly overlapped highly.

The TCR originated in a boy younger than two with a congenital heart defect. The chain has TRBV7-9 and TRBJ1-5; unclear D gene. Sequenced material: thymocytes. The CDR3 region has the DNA TGTGCCAGCAGAAGTCAACACGGGAATCAGCCCCAGCATTTT. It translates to CASRSQHGNQPQHF.